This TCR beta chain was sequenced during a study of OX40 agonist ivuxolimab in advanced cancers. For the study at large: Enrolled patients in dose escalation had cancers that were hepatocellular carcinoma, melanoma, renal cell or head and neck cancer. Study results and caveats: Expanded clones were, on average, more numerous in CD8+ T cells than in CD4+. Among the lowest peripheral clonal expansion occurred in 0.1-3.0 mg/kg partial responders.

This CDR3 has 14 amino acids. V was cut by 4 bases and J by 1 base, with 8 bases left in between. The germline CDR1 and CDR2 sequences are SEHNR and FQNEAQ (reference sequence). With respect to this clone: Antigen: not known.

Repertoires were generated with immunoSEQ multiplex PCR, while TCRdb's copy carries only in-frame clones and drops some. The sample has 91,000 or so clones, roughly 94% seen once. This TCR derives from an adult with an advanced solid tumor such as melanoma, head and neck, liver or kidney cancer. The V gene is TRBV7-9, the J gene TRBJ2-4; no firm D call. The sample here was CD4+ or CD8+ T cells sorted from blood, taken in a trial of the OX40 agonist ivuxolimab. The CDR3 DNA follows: TGTGCCAGCAGCTATACAGTGGCCAAAAACATTCAGTACTTC. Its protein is CASSYTVAKNIQYF.